Presented here are 18 T cell receptor beta chains from one specimen sequenced in a study of blood T cells in healthy people across ages. The second PCR ran about 6 to 11 cycles with a sample-barcoded 5' primer and J-beta primers. MiXCR was run by TCRdb on the 5' RACE reads, yielding one entry per CDR3 protein. The data hold roughly 1,700,000 distinct CDR3 sequences, with approximately 30% observed a single time. The sample was blood. The receptor set was obtained from a woman aged 25 to 39 in good health.

In regard to this clonotype: The junction and the germline gene differ at one end; a read error may be behind it. The chain combines TRBV5-1 with TRBJ2-7, with TRBD1 identical over 7 bases. Per the germline V gene, CDR1 is SGHRS and CDR2 is YFSETQ. The CDR3 is 14 amino acids. The CDR3 region is CTSSLGQSSYEQYF. For the CDR3, the DNA is TGCACCAGCAGCTTGGGACAGTCTTCCTACGAGCAGTACTTC.

This clonotype occurred many times. The genes are TRBV7-9 and TRBJ2-7, with 9 positions matching TRBD1. This CDR3 has 15 residues. The V gene's germline CDR1 is SEHNR and CDR2 FQNEAQ (reference sequence). Germline trimming cut 6 bases from V and 5 bases from J; bases unmatched to any gene: 11. CDR3 bases: TGTGCCAGCAGACACACTGGACAGGGGTTCAACGAGCAGTACTTC. Translated: CASRHTGQGFNEQYF. Filled out from reference TRBV7-9 and TRBJ2-7, the complete variable domain reads DTGVSQNPRHKITKRGQNVTFRCDPISEHNRLYWYRQTLGQGPEFLTYFQNEAQLEKSRLLSDRFSAERPKGSFSTLEIQRTEQGDSAMYLCASRHTGQGFNEQYFGPGTRLTVT.

This clonotype was detected only a few times. A much larger clone differs by one base, so this may be a read error. V usage is TRBV4-3 and J usage is TRBJ2-5; D might be TRBD1 or TRBD2, each matching 5 bases. Trimming removed 4 bases from V and 5 bases from J, with 20 bases in between. CDR3 size: 16 residues. Germline CDR1 and CDR2: LGHNA and YSLEER. The CDR3 DNA reads as TGCGCCAGCAGCCCTTTGACAGAGGGACCAGGCGAGACCCAGTACTTC. This encodes CASSPLTEGPGETQYF.

The chain couples TRBV5-1 to TRBJ1-4; the D gene is possibly TRBD1 (6 bases). Germline V gives CDR1 SGHRS, CDR2 YFSETQ. This CDR3 is 16 amino acids long. Trimming cost V 3 bases and J 0 bases, with 12 bases left between them. The CDR3 spells CASSSGDISTNEKLFF. In DNA, the CDR3 is TGCGCCAGCAGCTCCGGGGACATCTCAACTAATGAAAAACTGTTTTTT.

This clonotype was observed at least ten times. The rearrangement joins TRBV5-1 to TRBJ2-3, with D possibly TRBD2 on 5 matching bases. Trimming left V 7 bases short and J 4 bases short, with 10 bases between. This CDR3 contains 12 residues. CDR1 and CDR2 from the germline V gene are SGHRS and YFSETQ. The CDR3 DNA reads as TGCGCCAGCTGGAATAGCGCAGATACGCAGTATTTT. As protein: CASWNSADTQYF.

This clonotype was observed a single time. The chain carries TRBV9 and TRBJ2-1, with a weak D call TRBD1 (5 bases). Trimming pared 0 bases from V and 5 bases from J, leaving 12 bases between. This CDR3 contains 15 residues. Germline CDR1 is SGDLS and CDR2 is YYNGEE. The CDR3 region has the DNA TGTGCCAGCAGCGTAGGCAGGGTGGCCAACAATGAGCAGTTCTTC. This codes for CASSVGRVANNEQFF.

In this sample, this clonotype turned up a few times. J is TRBJ2-2 and V is TRBV20-1; 7 positions match TRBD2. The CDR3 has 14 amino acids. CDR1 and CDR2 (germline): DFQATT, SNEGSKA (reference sequence). The junction had 13 bases not matched to a gene; V was cut back by 5 bases and J by 10 bases. CDR3 sequence reads: CSASTSTSPKELFF. CDR3 in DNA: TGCAGTGCTTCAACCTCGACTAGCCCCAAGGAGCTGTTTTTT.

This clonotype was found a few times. The CDR3 DNA reads as TGTGCCAGCAGTGAGACGGGACAGTCGCCCCAGCATTTT. This codes for CASSETGQSPQHF. The chain uses TRBV6-6 and TRBJ1-5; 7 bases map to TRBD1. The CDR3 is made up of 13 amino acids. V was pared by 5 bases and J by 9 bases, with 7 bases of the junction left unmatched. Germline V gene data show CDR1 as MNHNY and CDR2 as SVGAGI (reference sequence).

In its sample, this clonotype was seen a few times. The chain uses TRBV7-3 and TRBJ2-3; D possibly matches TRBD1 or TRBD2 (5 bases each). The V gene's germline CDR1 is SGHTA and CDR2 FQGTGA. This CDR3 is 16 amino acids long. V was cut by 5 bases and J by 1 base, with 16 bases left in between. The CDR3 DNA follows: TGTGCCAGCAGCCTGACGGTCTGGGACGGCACAGATACGCAGTATTTT. It translates to CASSLTVWDGTDTQYF.

This clonotype was detected only a few times. This chain connects TRBV5-1 to TRBJ2-5; possible D gene TRBD1, 6 bases. The V gene lost 5 bases and the J gene lost 1 base, with 15 bases spanning the gap. The CDR3 runs to 15 residues. Germline V CDR1 and CDR2: SGHRS, YFSETQ. The CDR3 nucleotides are TGCGCCAGCAGAGGGGATGTGGGGGCCCAAGAGACCCAGTACTTC. This encodes CASRGDVGAQETQYF.

V is TRBV30 and J is TRBJ2-7, with no clear D. Trimming removed 3 bases from V and 3 bases from J, with 9 bases in between. The germline V gene encodes CDR1 GTSNPN and CDR2 SVGIG (reference sequence). This CDR3 comprises 12 residues. CDR3 in amino acids: CAWSAGFYEQYF. CDR3 nucleotide sequence: TGTGCCTGGAGCGCCGGCTTCTACGAGCAGTACTTC.

This clonotype was picked up a small number of times. Being one base from a much bigger clone, this may be a read error. The CDR3 here is CASRDYFSSYEQYF. The CDR3 region has the DNA TGCGCCAGTCGGGACTACTTTAGCTCCTACGAGCAGTACTTC. The chain links TRBV10-2 to TRBJ2-7, with 7 nucleotides matching TRBD2. CDR1 and CDR2 from the germline V gene are WSHSY and SAAADI. The J segment lost 0 bases and the V segment lost 9 bases, leaving 8 bases of the junction unmatched. The CDR3 runs 14 residues.

This clonotype was counted between two and nine times. V usage is TRBV30 and J usage is TRBJ2-1; D gene uncertain. This CDR3 is 13 amino acids long. Germline CDR1 is GTSNPN and CDR2 is SVGIG (reference sequence). The germline V and J ends were trimmed by 0 bases and 5 bases, with 8 bases remaining between them. The CDR3 here is CAWSVIENNEQFF. Written as DNA, the CDR3 is TGTGCCTGGAGTGTAATCGAGAACAATGAGCAGTTCTTC.

The sample holds a few counts of this clonotype. The rearrangement uses TRBV6-5 and TRBJ2-4, with D unclear. CDR3 length: 15 amino acids. Germline V gene sequence: CDR1 MNHEY, CDR2 SVGAGI. Trimming shortened V by 2 bases and J by 2 bases, and 10 bases separated the two germline ends. The CDR3 DNA sequence: TGTGCCAGCAGTTACACACAGAGTCCCAAAAACATTCAGTACTTC. Translated, it gives CASSYTQSPKNIQYF.

The sample holds a few counts of this clonotype. V usage is TRBV6-5 and J usage is TRBJ1-2; the D gene is possibly TRBD1 (5 bases). The CDR3 has 12 residues. Looked up from germline, CDR1 is MNHEY and CDR2 is SVGAGI. Trimming stripped 5 bases from V and 8 bases from J, with 12 bases between. CDR3 bases: TGTGCCAGCAGTAGGAGGGGAGGAGGCTACACCTTC. It codes for CASSRRGGGYTF.

This clonotype was picked up a small number of times. The genes are TRBV6-5 and TRBJ2-4; TRBD1 aligns across 7 bases. Germline V CDR1 and CDR2: MNHEY, SVGAGI. The CDR3 totals 16 residues. V lost 6 bases and J lost 0; bases outside the gene matches: 8. This CDR3 is CASSLKQGLAKNIQYF. CDR3 coding DNA: TGTGCCAGCAGCCTAAAACAGGGGCTAGCCAAAAACATTCAGTACTTC.

This clonotype has at least ten counts. The gene calls are TRBV7-2 and TRBJ2-7; D is unclear. Looked up from germline, CDR1 is SGHTA and CDR2 is FQGNSA. The CDR3 runs to 16 residues. The V gene lost 4 bases and the J gene lost 2 bases, with 18 bases spanning the gap. The CDR3 reads CASSSYLTSATYEQYF. In DNA, the CDR3 is TGTGCCAGCAGCTCCTACCTGACCTCGGCGACCTACGAGCAGTACTTC.

The rearrangement uses TRBV20-1 and TRBJ1-4; 9 bases map to TRBD1. CDR1 DFQATT and CDR2 SNEGSKA come from the germline V gene (reference sequence). The CDR3 is 15 residues long. V shed 1 base and J 9 bases; nucleotides not matched to a gene: 9. The CDR3 nucleotides read TGCAGTGCTAGAGCCCAAGACAGGGGGATTAAAAAACTGTTTTTT. This codes for CSARAQDRGIKKLFF.